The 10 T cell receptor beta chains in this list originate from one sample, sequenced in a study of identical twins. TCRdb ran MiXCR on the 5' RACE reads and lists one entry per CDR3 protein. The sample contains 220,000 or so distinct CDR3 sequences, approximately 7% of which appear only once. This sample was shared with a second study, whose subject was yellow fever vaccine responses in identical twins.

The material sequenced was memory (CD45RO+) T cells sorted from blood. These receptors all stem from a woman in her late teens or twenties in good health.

CDR3 in amino acids: CSARSGRSTDTQYF. The DNA of the CDR3 is TGCAGTGCTCGGAGCGGGCGGAGCACAGATACGCAGTATTTT. This chain joins TRBV20-1 and TRBJ2-3; tentative D call: TRBD2 (6 bases). There are 14 residues in the CDR3. CDR1 and CDR2 from the germline V gene are DFQATT and SNEGSKA (reference sequence). Trimming pared 5 bases from V and 0 bases from J, leaving 12 bases between.

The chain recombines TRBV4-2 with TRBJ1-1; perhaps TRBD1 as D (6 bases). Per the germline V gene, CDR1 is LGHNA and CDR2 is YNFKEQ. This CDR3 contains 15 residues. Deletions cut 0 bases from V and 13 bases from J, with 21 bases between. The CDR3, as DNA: TGTGCCAGCAGCCAAGACATCCCCACTACAGGGTTAATTTTCTTT. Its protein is CASSQDIPTTGLIFF.

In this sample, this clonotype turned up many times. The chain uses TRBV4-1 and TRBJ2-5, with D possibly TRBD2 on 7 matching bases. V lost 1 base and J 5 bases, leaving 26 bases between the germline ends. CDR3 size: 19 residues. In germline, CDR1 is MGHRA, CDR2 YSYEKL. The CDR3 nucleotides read TGCGCCAGCAGCCAAGTCCTTTGGAGGGGGGGACTCCCGCGGGAGACCCAGTACTTC. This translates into CASSQVLWRGGLPRETQYF.

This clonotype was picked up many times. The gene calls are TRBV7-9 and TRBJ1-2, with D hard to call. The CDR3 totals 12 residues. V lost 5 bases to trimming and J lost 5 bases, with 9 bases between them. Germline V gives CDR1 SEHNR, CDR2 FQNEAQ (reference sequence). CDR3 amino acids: CASSTNSYGYTF. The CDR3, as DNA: TGTGCCAGCAGCACCAACAGTTATGGCTACACCTTC.

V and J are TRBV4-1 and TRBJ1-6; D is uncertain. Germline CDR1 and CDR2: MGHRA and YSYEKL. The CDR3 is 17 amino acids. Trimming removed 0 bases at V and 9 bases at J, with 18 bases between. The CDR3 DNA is TGCGCCAGCAGCCAAGATAGCCAACTCACCTCGGGTTCACCCCTCCACTTT. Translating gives CASSQDSQLTSGSPLHF.

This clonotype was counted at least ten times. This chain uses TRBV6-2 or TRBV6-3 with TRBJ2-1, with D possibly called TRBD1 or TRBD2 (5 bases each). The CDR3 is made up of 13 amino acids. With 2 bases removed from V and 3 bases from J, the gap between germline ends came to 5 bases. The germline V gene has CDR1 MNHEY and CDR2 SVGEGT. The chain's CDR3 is CASSYGGYNEQFF. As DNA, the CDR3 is TGTGCCAGCAGTTACGGGGGCTACAATGAGCAGTTCTTC.

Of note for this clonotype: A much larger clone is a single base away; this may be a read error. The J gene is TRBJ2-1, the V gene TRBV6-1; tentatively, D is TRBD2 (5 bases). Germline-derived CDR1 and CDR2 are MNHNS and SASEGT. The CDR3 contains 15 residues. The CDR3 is CASRLGGSSYNKQFF. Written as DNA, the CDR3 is TGTGCCAGCAGGCTTGGTGGGAGTTCCTACAATAAGCAGTTCTTC.

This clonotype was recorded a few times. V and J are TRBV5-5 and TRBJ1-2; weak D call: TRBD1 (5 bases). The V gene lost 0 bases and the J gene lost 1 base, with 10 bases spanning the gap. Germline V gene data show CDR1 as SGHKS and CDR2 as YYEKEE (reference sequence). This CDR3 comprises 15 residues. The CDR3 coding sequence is TGTGCCAGCAGCTTGGGTGACAGAATTAACTATGGCTACACCTTC. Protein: CASSLGDRINYGYTF.

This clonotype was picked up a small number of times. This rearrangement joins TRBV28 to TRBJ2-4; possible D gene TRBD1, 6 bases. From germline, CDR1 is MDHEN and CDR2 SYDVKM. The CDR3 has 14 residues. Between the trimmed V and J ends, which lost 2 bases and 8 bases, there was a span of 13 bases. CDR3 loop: CASSLRNRVYIQYF. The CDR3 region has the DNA TGTGCCAGCAGTTTACGGAACAGGGTATACATTCAGTACTTC.

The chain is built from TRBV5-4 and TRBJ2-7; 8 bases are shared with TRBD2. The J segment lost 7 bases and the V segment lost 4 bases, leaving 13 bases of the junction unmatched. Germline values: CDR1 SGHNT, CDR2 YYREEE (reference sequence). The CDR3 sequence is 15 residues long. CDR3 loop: CASSDPRAGAGEQYF. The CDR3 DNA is TGTGCCAGCAGCGACCCACGAGCGGGAGCTGGTGAGCAGTACTTC.